This T cell receptor beta chain stems from a study of T cell responses to AZD1222 COVID-19 vaccine. Study overall: Analyses pooled second doses at about 4 or about 12 weeks. Study conclusions and caveats: Clonal diversity was possibly underestimated, and white British individuals and females predominated among donors. Among spike-specific TCRs, nearly half reportedly target unmutated variant regions.

As to this clone: Its target is not known.

Sequencing used immunoSEQ multiplex PCR; TCRdb keeps in-frame clones, though not all of them. The sample yields 100,000 to 150,000 clones, approximately 90% seen once. This CDR3 has 12 residues. CDR1 is SGHRS, CDR2 YFSETQ, per germline. Trimming left V 4 bases short and J 7 bases short, with 11 bases between. This clonotype was obtained from an adult in good health. Sequenced here: peripheral blood, sampled on day 0 of AZD1222 vaccination. V is TRBV5-1 and J is TRBJ1-1; possible D gene TRBD1, 6 bases. CDR3 nucleotide sequence: TGCGCCAGCAGCCCCGGACAGTTTGAAGCTTTCTTT. The encoded protein is CASSPGQFEAFF. The complete variable domain, with remaining parts taken from reference TRBV5-1 and TRBJ1-1, reads KAGVTQTPRYLIKTRGQQVTLSCSPISGHRSVSWYQQTPGQGLQFLFEYFSETQRNKGNFPGRFSGRQFSNSRSEMNVSTLELGDSALYLCASSPGQFEAFFGQGTRLTVV.